This is a list of T cell receptor beta chains from one sample in a study of post-analysis software for immune sequencing data. TCRdb ran MiXCR on the PCR reads and lists one entry per CDR3 protein. Among fewer than 850,000 distinct CDR3 sequences listed, less than 35% were seen once. The specimen was blood. Receptors originate from a girl aged 10 to 17 with multiple sclerosis. CDR3s include the opening cysteine and the closing phenylalanine or tryptophan.

len: 15
v_gene: TRBV7-9
CDR3aa: CASNVRGPSTDTQYF

len: 14
v_gene: TRBV7-9
CDR3aa: CASSLRTGDQPQHF

len: 14
v_gene: TRBV24-1
CDR3aa: CATTTGQWDNEQFF

len: 16
v_gene: TRBV20-1
CDR3aa: CSARTNLQGVNSPLHF

len: 14
v_gene: TRBV28
CDR3aa: CASSLAVYTGELFF

len: 13
v_gene: TRBV10-3
CDR3aa: CAITGHSPHEQFF

len: 16
v_gene: TRBV18
CDR3aa: CASSPTAGGATSEQFF

len: 16
v_gene: TRBV5-4
CDR3aa: CASSFGLAGQQETQYF

len: 13
v_gene: TRBV13
CDR3aa: CASSSRSNSPLHF

len: 12
v_gene: TRBV20-1
CDR3aa: CSASWGDQPQHF

len: 13
v_gene: TRBV2
CDR3aa: CASQEQLNTEAFF

len: 17
v_gene: TRBV5-1
CDR3aa: CASSLASSGATYNEQFF

len: 16
v_gene: TRBV5-1
CDR3aa: CASSPVGALNTGELFF

len: 15
v_gene: TRBV20-1
CDR3aa: CSADQGAGSNQPQHF

len: 17
v_gene: TRBV4-3
CDR3aa: CASSRGLAVTSTDTQYF

len: 16
v_gene: TRBV7-9
CDR3aa: CASSTTGAHVPYEQYF

len: 13
v_gene: TRBV24-1
CDR3aa: CATRDRSDQPQHF

len: 16
v_gene: TRBV6-6
CDR3aa: CASSSLWPSTGETQYF

len: 13
v_gene: TRBV15
CDR3aa: CATSRDMFETQYF

len: 13
v_gene: TRBV2
CDR3aa: CASSELWAAGYTF

len: 14
v_gene: TRBV7-9
CDR3aa: CASSLELKSYEQYF

len: 13
v_gene: TRBV20-1
CDR3aa: CSARTGGQNIQYF

len: 17
v_gene: TRBV10-3
CDR3aa: CAIRGYPSGGGTDTQYF

len: 16
v_gene: TRBV4-3
CDR3aa: CASSSHPGTEAFIQYF

len: 15
v_gene: TRBV10-3
CDR3aa: CATWSRNSGANVLTF

len: 15
v_gene: TRBV3-1
CDR3aa: CASSHPGTNNNEQFF

len: 17
v_gene: TRBV7-2
CDR3aa: CASSPRFPGTAYNEQYF

len: 14
v_gene: TRBV6-2/TRBV6-3
CDR3aa: CASRARGSNQPQHF

len: 15
v_gene: TRBV3-1
CDR3aa: CASSTPGQEDYGYTF

len: 17
v_gene: TRBV27
CDR3aa: CASSLTSGTSAGNEQFF

len: 19
v_gene: TRBV5-1
CDR3aa: CASSRTQSAGAGILDTQYF

len: 18
v_gene: TRBV29-1
CDR3aa: CSVGLLAGGLSSYNEQFF

len: 20
v_gene: TRBV20-1
CDR3aa: CSARAAAADQFSTQSTEAFF

len: 17
v_gene: TRBV7-9
CDR3aa: CASSLVGRRTSYNEQFF

len: 12
v_gene: TRBV25-1
CDR3aa: CASSPHFNEQFF

len: 13
v_gene: TRBV20-1
CDR3aa: CSATGTAKDEQYF

len: 15
v_gene: TRBV7-2
CDR3aa: CASSFVWGGTDTQYF

len: 16
v_gene: TRBV11-2
CDR3aa: CASSVKTGGSPYGYTF

len: 11
v_gene: TRBV20-1
CDR3aa: CSAGGPDTQYF

len: 15
v_gene: TRBV12-3/TRBV12-4
CDR3aa: CASRLGQGGTDTQYF

len: 20
v_gene: TRBV7-2
CDR3aa: CASSLARGSGREKNTGELFF

len: 12
v_gene: TRBV24-1
CDR3aa: CATSERDTGYTF

len: 17
v_gene: TRBV6-1
CDR3aa: CASSQPTTGSRTDTQYF

len: 15
v_gene: TRBV18
CDR3aa: CASSLTSGQYNEQFF